This entry lists 7 T cell receptor beta chains sequenced from one sample in a study of blood T cell repertoires in COVID-19 (TCRdb year 2020). The protocol used for the library was the immunoSEQ multiplex PCR assay. TCRdb limited this immuneACCESS table to in-frame rearrangements with V and J called. A share of clones is missing; checked studies link under half to unresolved V genes, and the rest is unexplained. This sample gives 20,000 to 30,000 clones in total; 70% to 90% of them show up just once. Of the sample, roughly 16% is held by the ten largest clones. What was sequenced was peripheral blood. These receptors were taken from a man between 65 and 80 years old with acute or convalescent COVID-19.

V usage is TRBV5-8 and J usage is TRBJ2-2; D remains unclear. This CDR3 spans 13 amino acids. The V end lost 0 bases, the J end lost 5 bases, and 5 bases lay between the germline ends. Looked up from germline, CDR1 is SGHTS and CDR2 is YDEGEE. This CDR3 reads CASSLDRTGELFF. CDR3 DNA: TGTGCCAGCAGCTTGGACAGAACCGGGGAGCTGTTTTTT.

The chain employs TRBV7-2 and TRBJ2-7; TRBD2 aligns across 14 bases. The germline V gene encodes CDR1 SGHTA and CDR2 FQGNSA. J was trimmed by 4 bases and V by 5 bases; bases with no gene match: 4. CDR3 size: 15 residues. CDR3 amino acids: CASSQGLAGEYEQYF. In nucleotides, the CDR3 is TGTGCCAGCAGCCAGGGACTAGCGGGAGAATACGAGCAGTACTTC.

The table lists this clone with a count of one. The chain has TRBV28 and TRBJ2-6; 12 positions agree with TRBD1. The CDR3 is 20 residues long. Germline lookup yields CDR1 MDHEN and CDR2 SYDVKM. The V and J ends lost 6 bases and 2 bases, in that order; junction bases with no gene match: 14. The CDR3 DNA sequence: TGTGCCAGCAGGAGACCTTGGCCGGGACAGGGGGCCGCTGGGGCCAACGTCCTGACTTTC. The encoded protein is CASRRPWPGQGAAGANVLTF.

The rearrangement joins TRBV19 to TRBJ2-1; TRBD2 matches 14 bases. This CDR3 spans 15 amino acids. Per the germline V gene, CDR1 is LNHDA and CDR2 is SQIVND (reference sequence). After removal of 8 bases from V and 7 bases from J, the junction contained 7 bases not matched to a gene. This CDR3 is CASRTGTSGRNEQFF. In nucleotides, the CDR3 is TGTGCCAGTCGCACCGGGACTAGCGGGAGAAATGAGCAGTTCTTC.

The chain combines TRBV4-3 with TRBJ2-7; D is possibly TRBD2 (5 bases). V gave up 1 base and J gave up 3 bases, with 13 bases separating them. The CDR3 is 15 amino acids. The V gene's germline CDR1 is LGHNA and CDR2 YSLEER. The CDR3 coding sequence is TGCGCCAGCAGCCAAGTTCTGACTATTTACTACGAGCAGTACTTC. It translates to CASSQVLTIYYEQYF.

The gene calls are TRBV9 and TRBJ2-1; 11 bases map to TRBD2. Germline V lookup: CDR1 SGDLS, CDR2 YYNGEE. The CDR3 runs 15 residues. With V trimmed by 4 bases and J by 8 bases, 8 bases remained unmatched. Here the CDR3 reads CASSPTSGSGDEQFF. The CDR3 DNA follows: TGTGCCAGCAGCCCCACTAGCGGGAGTGGGGATGAGCAGTTCTTC.

The chain recombines TRBV2 with TRBJ2-7, with 12 bases identical to TRBD2. This CDR3 is built from 15 residues. The germline CDR1 and CDR2 sequences are SNHLY and FYNNEI. V lost 5 bases and J lost 5; bases outside the gene matches: 7. The CDR3, as DNA: TGTGCCAGCAGTCGCTATCTAGCGGGAGGGGACGAGCAGTACTTC. This translates into CASSRYLAGGDEQYF.